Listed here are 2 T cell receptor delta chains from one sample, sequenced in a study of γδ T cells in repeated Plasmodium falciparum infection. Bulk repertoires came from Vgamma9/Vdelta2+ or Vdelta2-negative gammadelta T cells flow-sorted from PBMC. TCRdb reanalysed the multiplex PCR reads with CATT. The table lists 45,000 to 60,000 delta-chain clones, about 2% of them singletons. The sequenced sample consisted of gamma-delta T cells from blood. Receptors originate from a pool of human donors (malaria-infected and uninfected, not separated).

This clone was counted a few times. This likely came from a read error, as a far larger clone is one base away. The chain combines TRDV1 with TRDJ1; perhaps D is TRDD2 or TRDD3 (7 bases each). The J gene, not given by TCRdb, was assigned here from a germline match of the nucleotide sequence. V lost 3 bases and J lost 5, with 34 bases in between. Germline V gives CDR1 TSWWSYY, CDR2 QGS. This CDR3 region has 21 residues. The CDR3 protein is CALGDLSYPFQSWGLNDKLIF. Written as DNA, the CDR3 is TGTGCTCTTGGGGATCTTTCCTACCCATTTCAAAGCTGGGGGCTTAATGATAAACTCATCTTT.

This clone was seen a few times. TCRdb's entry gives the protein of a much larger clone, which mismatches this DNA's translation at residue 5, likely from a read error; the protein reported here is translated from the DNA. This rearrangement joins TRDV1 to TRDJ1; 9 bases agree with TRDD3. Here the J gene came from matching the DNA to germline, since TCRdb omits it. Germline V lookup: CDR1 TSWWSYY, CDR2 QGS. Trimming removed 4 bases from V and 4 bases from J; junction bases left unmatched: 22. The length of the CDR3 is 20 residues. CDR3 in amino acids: CALGGPVFVPYWGKGDKLIF. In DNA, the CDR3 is TGTGCTCTTGGGGGGCCTGTTTTTGTCCCCTACTGGGGGAAGGGCGATAAACTCATCTTT.